The clone carrying this TCR beta chain came up a few times. No antigen is known for it. TCRdb reprocessed the reads via MiXCR and lists one record per CDR3 protein. The table shows about half a million distinct CDR3 sequences, with 40% to 50% occurring only once. This record belongs to a study of T cell repertoires in cytomegalovirus infection. Background on the study: CMV epitopes that were recently identified and HLA-C-restricted were used alongside well-studied HLA-B-restricted ones. It can be stated that public TCR beta signatures indicated CMV infection as well as a matching HLA type.

The study's findings and limits: The study identified carriers of CMV plus the relevant HLA from cumulative public TCR beta family frequency. The study found HLA-C-restricted CMV-specific TCR beta clonotypes dominating the ex vivo response.

V lost 7 bases and J lost 1, with 8 bases in between. The CDR3 runs to 14 residues. This TCR was recovered from a human donor in good health (CMV status not recorded). Some clones in this sample may be carry-over from other donors' samples. The V call is TRBV12-3 or TRBV12-4, the J call TRBJ1-6, with D unresolved. Specimen: cultured PBMCs, collected from culture after CMV antigen stimulation. CDR3 bases: TGTGCCAGCACCCCGGGGTCCTATAATTCACCCCTCCACTTT. It codes for CASTPGSYNSPLHF.